The clone carrying this TCR beta chain was observed a handful of times. The V gene end was trimmed by 8 bases and the J gene end by 4 bases; junction bases not matched to a gene: 6. The germline V gene has CDR1 LNHNV and CDR2 YYDKDF (reference sequence). The CDR3 has 13 residues. The data derive from a study of T-cell reconstitution after alpha-beta-depleted transplantation in children. TCRbeta library construction was performed incorporating unique molecular identifiers. TCRdb used MiXCR to reprocess the PCR reads, holding one entry per CDR3 protein. This sample has about 610,000 distinct CDR3 sequences, with more than 9% found just once.

The material was PBMCs from the stem cell graft donor, obtained from the stem cell graft. The chain recombines TRBV15 with TRBJ2-5; 8 bases match TRBD1. The clonotype comes from a human donor who donated a stem cell graft to a child with acute myeloid leukemia. The CDR3 here is CATEDRAGETQYF. The CDR3 region has the DNA TGTGCCACCGAGGACAGGGCGGGAGAGACCCAGTACTTC.